This TCR beta chain was captured in a study of shared clonotypes between healthy human individuals. Findings of the study overall: Estimated richness was generally greater in naive than memory subsets. Sequencing depth was expected to influence donor clonotype sharing.

Turning to this clone: Its cognate antigen is unknown.

Genomic DNA of every subset was divided equally among multiple immunoSEQ plates. TCRdb's table, derived via immunoSEQ multiplex PCR, lists solely in-frame clones and lacks some. Among under 1,900,000 clones listed, approximately 98.5% were seen once. Germline trimming cut 0 bases from V and 12 bases from J; bases unmatched to any gene: 8. The CDR3 runs 14 residues. Germline-derived CDR1 and CDR2 are KGHSH and LQKENI. The TCR originated in a man aged 25-45 years in good health. The rearrangement joins TRBV18 to TRBJ1-3; TRBD1 matches at 7 bases. The sample taken for sequencing was naive CD4+ T cells sorted from blood. Described subset: CD45RA+ positively selected. CDR3 region: CASSPPEGGRLIYF. The CDR3 region has the DNA TGTGCCAGCTCACCACCGGAAGGGGGCCGACTCATATATTTT.